These 14 T cell receptor beta chains were sequenced from one sample in a study of neurological immune-mediated disorders. TCRdb itself ran the 5' RACE reads through MiXCR, one entry per CDR3 protein. The sample yields 45,000 to 55,000 distinct CDR3 sequences, around 5.3% seen once. Specimen: CD4+ T cells from blood. Receptor source: a woman under 30 with multiple sclerosis.

This clonotype was detected only a few times. The chain has TRBV6-6 and TRBJ2-1; the D gene is possibly TRBD1 (5 bases). Between the trimmed V and J ends, which lost 2 bases and 8 bases, there was a span of 19 bases. This CDR3 region has 16 residues. Germline values: CDR1 MNHNY, CDR2 SVGAGI (reference sequence). CDR3 sequence: CASSYSNAGIRDEQFF. The CDR3 nucleotides are TGTGCCAGCAGTTACAGTAATGCAGGGATCCGGGATGAGCAGTTCTTC.

This clonotype was counted at least ten times. The rearrangement joins TRBV11-3 to TRBJ2-5; maybe TRBD2 (5 bases). Germline-derived CDR1 and CDR2 are SGHNT and YENEEA. Trimming removed 0 bases at V and 5 bases at J, with 16 bases between. The CDR3 spans 16 residues. The DNA of the CDR3 is TGTGCCAGCAGCTTAGATCGAACGGCTAGCCGGGAGACCCAGTACTTC. Translated, it gives CASSLDRTASRETQYF.

This clonotype was counted at least ten times. The rearrangement joins TRBV6-6 to TRBJ2-3; no definite D call. Germline V gene lookup returns CDR1 MNHNY and CDR2 SVGAGI (reference sequence). This CDR3 has 17 amino acids. V lost 7 bases and J lost 1, with 21 bases in between. The CDR3 protein is CASNLRMRPEGTDTQYF. The CDR3 region has the DNA TGTGCCAGCAACTTACGGATGCGACCAGAGGGCACAGATACGCAGTATTTT.

At least ten counts were recorded for this clonotype. The chain combines TRBV7-2 with TRBJ1-6, with a tentative D call TRBD1 (5 bases). V gave up 2 bases and J gave up 9 bases, with 14 bases separating them. Looked up from germline, CDR1 is SGHTA and CDR2 is FQGNSA. The CDR3 totals 15 residues. Written as DNA, the CDR3 is TGTGCCAGCAGCTTAACGGACGACGGGGCTTCACCCCTCCACTTT. Amino acid sequence: CASSLTDDGASPLHF.

This clonotype has ten or more counts. The chain joins TRBV18 to TRBJ2-1, with TRBD2 matching over 8 bases. V gave up 3 bases and J gave up 0 bases; unmatched junction bases: 4. The CDR3 has 16 residues. Germline V gene data show CDR1 as KGHSH and CDR2 as LQKENI. CDR3 nucleotide sequence: TGTGCCAGCTCACCGTTCCGGGGGGGCTCCTACAATGAGCAGTTCTTC. Protein: CASSPFRGGSYNEQFF.

This clonotype has at least ten counts. This rearrangement joins TRBV14 to TRBJ1-3; possibly TRBD1 for D (5 bases). V was shortened by 5 bases and J by 0 bases, with 11 bases between the two germline ends. CDR1 is SGHDN, CDR2 FVKESK, per germline. The CDR3 length is 15 residues. In DNA form, the CDR3 reads TGTGCCAGCAGCACCCGACAGAGCTCTGGAAACACCATATATTTT. Protein: CASSTRQSSGNTIYF.

This clonotype was seen many times. This rearrangement joins TRBV10-3 to TRBJ1-4; 7 positions match TRBD1. With V trimmed by 6 bases and J by 3 bases, 4 bases remained unmatched. The CDR3 is 14 residues long. CDR1 ENHRY and CDR2 SYGVKD come from the germline V gene. CDR3 in amino acids: CAISQTGPNEKLFF. DNA of the CDR3: TGTGCCATCAGCCAGACAGGGCCTAATGAAAAACTGTTTTTT.

The sample holds many counts of this clonotype. A much bigger clone sits one base away, suggesting this may be a read error. CDR3 coding DNA: TGTGTCAGCAGCCAAGGGCGGGGGACTAGCGGGAGGCCAGGGAAGACCCAGTACTTC. Protein: CVSSQGRGTSGRPGKTQYF. The chain recombines TRBV3-1 with TRBJ2-5, with TRBD2 matching 15 bases. This CDR3 comprises 19 residues. CDR1 is LGHDT and CDR2 is YNNKEL in the germline V gene (reference sequence).

This clonotype was recorded many times. The chain recombines TRBV9 with TRBJ2-3; no clear D. The germline V and J ends were trimmed by 0 bases and 11 bases, with 25 bases remaining between them. CDR1 is SGDLS, CDR2 YYNGEE, per germline. The CDR3 is 17 residues long. The CDR3 nucleotides read TGTGCCAGCAGCGTAGCTTTTATGGGCCCGGGTGGCATGGAGCAGTATTTT. It codes for CASSVAFMGPGGMEQYF.

In its sample, this clonotype was seen a few times. V gene TRBV19 combines with J gene TRBJ2-1; possibly TRBD2 for D (5 bases). Germline CDR1 reads LNHDA; CDR2 reads SQIVND (reference sequence). CDR3 length: 12 residues. V gave up 10 bases and J gave up 15 bases, with 22 bases separating them. This CDR3 reads CATAGAREVWFF. Written as DNA, the CDR3 is TGTGCCACGGCGGGCGCTCGGGAAGTATGGTTCTTC.

This clonotype was observed at least ten times. The chain links TRBV9 to TRBJ2-1, with 7 bases aligning to TRBD2. The germline V gene encodes CDR1 SGDLS and CDR2 YYNGEE. Trimming cost V 0 bases and J 6 bases; bases outside gene matches: 9. The CDR3 extends over 16 amino acids. Written as DNA, the CDR3 is TGTGCCAGCAGCGTAGTATCGGCGGGAGCCGGCAATGAGCAGTTCTTC. Its translation: CASSVVSAGAGNEQFF.

This clonotype was observed at least ten times. The chain uses TRBV5-1 and TRBJ2-6; TRBD1 matches at 7 bases. Trimming took 4 bases from V and 1 from J; bases not matched to a gene: 11. The CDR3 is 18 amino acids. From germline, CDR1 is SGHRS and CDR2 YFSETQ. CDR3 coding DNA: TGCGCCAGCAGCCATCGCGACAGGGTGCGATCTGGGGCCAACGTCCTGACTTTC. Its translation is CASSHRDRVRSGANVLTF.

This clonotype was seen at least ten times. The chain uses TRBV5-1 and TRBJ1-3; D is unclear. With 0 bases removed from V and 0 bases from J, the gap between germline ends came to 13 bases. The CDR3 covers 17 residues. Germline assignment: CDR1 SGHRS and CDR2 YFSETQ. CDR3 sequence: CASSLGVGIDSGNTIYF. The CDR3 bases are TGCGCCAGCAGCTTGGGTGTGGGGATAGACTCTGGAAACACCATATATTTT.

This clonotype was recorded a few times. The rearrangement uses TRBV10-3 and TRBJ2-5; 8 nucleotides match TRBD2. With 3 bases clipped from V and 0 bases from J, the junction kept 6 bases outside the gene matches. Looked up from germline, CDR1 is ENHRY and CDR2 is SYGVKD. The CDR3 length is 16 residues. CDR3 sequence: CAISDLASGHQETQYF. The DNA for the CDR3 is TGTGCCATCAGTGACCTGGCTAGCGGGCACCAAGAGACCCAGTACTTC.